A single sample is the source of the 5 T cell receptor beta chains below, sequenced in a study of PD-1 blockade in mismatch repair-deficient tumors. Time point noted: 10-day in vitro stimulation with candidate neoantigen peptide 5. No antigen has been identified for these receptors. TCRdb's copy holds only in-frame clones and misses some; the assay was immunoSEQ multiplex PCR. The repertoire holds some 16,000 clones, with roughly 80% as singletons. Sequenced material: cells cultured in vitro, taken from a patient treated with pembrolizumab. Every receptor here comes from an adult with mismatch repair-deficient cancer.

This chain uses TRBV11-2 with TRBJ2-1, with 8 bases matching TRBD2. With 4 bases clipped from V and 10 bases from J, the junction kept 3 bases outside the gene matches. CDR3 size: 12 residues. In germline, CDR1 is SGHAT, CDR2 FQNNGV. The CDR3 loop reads CASSSIAGEQFF. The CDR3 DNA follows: TGTGCCAGCAGCTCGATAGCGGGAGAGCAGTTCTTC.

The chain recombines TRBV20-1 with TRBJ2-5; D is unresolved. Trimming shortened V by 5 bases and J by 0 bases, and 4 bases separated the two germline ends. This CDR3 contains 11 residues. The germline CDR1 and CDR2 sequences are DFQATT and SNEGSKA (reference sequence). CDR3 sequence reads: CSALYQETQYF. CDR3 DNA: TGCAGTGCTTTGTACCAAGAGACCCAGTACTTC.

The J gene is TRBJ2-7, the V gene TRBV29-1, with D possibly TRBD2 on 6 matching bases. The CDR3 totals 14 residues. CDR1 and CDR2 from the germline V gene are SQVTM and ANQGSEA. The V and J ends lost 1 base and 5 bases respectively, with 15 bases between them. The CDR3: CSVEGDSLVDEQYF. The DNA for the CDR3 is TGCAGCGTTGAAGGGGACTCCTTAGTCGACGAGCAGTACTTC.

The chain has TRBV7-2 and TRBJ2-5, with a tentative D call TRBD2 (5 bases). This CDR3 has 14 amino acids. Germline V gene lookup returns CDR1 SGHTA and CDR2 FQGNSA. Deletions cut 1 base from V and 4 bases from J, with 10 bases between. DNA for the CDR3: TGTGCCAGCAGCTTAGTTTTAGGAGGAGAGACCCAGTACTTC. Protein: CASSLVLGGETQYF.

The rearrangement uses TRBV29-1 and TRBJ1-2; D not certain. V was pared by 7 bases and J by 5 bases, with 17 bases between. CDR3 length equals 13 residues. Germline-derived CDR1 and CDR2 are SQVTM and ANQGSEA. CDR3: CSATKSESYGYTF. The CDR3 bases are TGCAGCGCCACAAAGAGCGAATCGTATGGCTACACCTTC.